The rows below give T cell receptor beta chains drawn from one sample of a study of shared clonotypes between healthy human individuals. Method: immunoSEQ multiplex PCR; TCRdb's copy keeps in-frame clones and lacks some. The data show about 580,000 clones, 95% to 98% seen once. Sequencing input: naive CD8+ T cells sorted from blood. Receptors were obtained from a man aged 30 to 45 in good health. CDR3s include the opening cysteine and the closing phenylalanine or tryptophan. D genes are given only for firm matches. For some rows the clone size is stated as once, few or many, or as a class when expanded; others skip it.

d_gene: TRBD2
abundance: NA
v_gene: TRBV6-4
j_gene: TRBJ2-1
CDR3aa: CASSVLAGGYNEQFF
CDR3nt: TGTGCCAGCAGTGTACTAGCGGGAGGCTACAATGAGCAGTTCTTC

d_gene: NA
abundance: NA
v_gene: TRBV7-9
j_gene: TRBJ2-7
CDR3aa: CASSLGIGPNYEQYF
CDR3nt: TGTGCCAGCAGCTTAGGGATCGGACCCAACTACGAGCAGTACTTC

d_gene: TRBD2
abundance: NA
v_gene: TRBV6-6
j_gene: TRBJ2-3
CDR3aa: CASSRSGSTDTQYF
CDR3nt: TGTGCCAGCAGCCGTAGCGGGAGCACAGATACGCAGTATTTT

d_gene: TRBD1
abundance: NA
v_gene: TRBV6-1
j_gene: TRBJ2-3
CDR3aa: CASSYRGPSTDTQYF
CDR3nt: TGTGCCAGCAGCTACAGGGGCCCTAGCACAGATACGCAGTATTTT

d_gene: NA
abundance: NA
v_gene: TRBV4-1
j_gene: TRBJ1-1
CDR3aa: CASSQEKQGDTEAFF
CDR3nt: TGCGCCAGCAGCCAAGAGAAACAGGGCGACACTGAAGCTTTCTTT

d_gene: TRBD2
abundance: NA
v_gene: TRBV10-3
j_gene: TRBJ2-1
CDR3aa: CAIMTSGSHEQFF
CDR3nt: TGTGCCATCATGACTAGCGGGAGCCATGAGCAGTTCTTC

d_gene: TRBD1
abundance: NA
v_gene: TRBV18
j_gene: TRBJ1-3
CDR3aa: CASSPSDRGHGNTIYF
CDR3nt: TGTGCCAGCTCACCTTCGGACAGGGGTCATGGAAACACCATATATTTT

d_gene: NA
abundance: NA
v_gene: TRBV19
j_gene: TRBJ2-7
CDR3aa: CASSITPIATGTYEQYF
CDR3nt: TGTGCCAGTAGTATTACCCCGATCGCAACAGGAACCTACGAGCAGTACTTC

d_gene: NA
abundance: NA
v_gene: TRBV7-9
j_gene: TRBJ1-2
CDR3aa: CASSQGRGVLYTF
CDR3nt: TGTGCCAGCAGCCAGGGTAGAGGGGTTCTCTACACCTTC

d_gene: NA
abundance: NA
v_gene: TRBV6-5
j_gene: TRBJ2-3
CDR3aa: CASSHHALDTQYF
CDR3nt: TGTGCCAGCAGCCATCACGCATTAGATACGCAGTATTTT

d_gene: TRBD1
abundance: NA
v_gene: TRBV27
j_gene: TRBJ2-7
CDR3aa: CASSPGTDQTYEQYF
CDR3nt: TGTGCCAGCAGTCCCGGGACAGACCAGACCTACGAGCAGTACTTC

d_gene: NA
abundance: NA
v_gene: TRBV5-1
j_gene: TRBJ2-7
CDR3aa: CASSLAADEQYF
CDR3nt: TGCGCCAGCAGCTTGGCAGCGGACGAGCAGTACTTC

d_gene: NA
abundance: NA
v_gene: TRBV27
j_gene: TRBJ2-7
CDR3aa: CASTYGGTGEQYF
CDR3nt: TGTGCCAGCACCTATGGCGGGACGGGGGAGCAGTACTTC

d_gene: NA
abundance: NA
v_gene: TRBV9
j_gene: TRBJ2-3
CDR3aa: CASSVRDTQYF
CDR3nt: TGTGCCAGCAGCGTAAGGGATACGCAGTATTTT

d_gene: TRBD1
abundance: NA
v_gene: TRBV18
j_gene: TRBJ2-1
CDR3aa: CASSSGTGVGNEQFF
CDR3nt: TGTGCCAGCTCATCCGGGACAGGGGTGGGCAATGAGCAGTTCTTC

d_gene: NA
abundance: NA
v_gene: TRBV7-8
j_gene: TRBJ1-5
CDR3aa: CASSLVDSNQPQHF
CDR3nt: TGTGCCAGCAGCTTAGTGGACAGCAATCAGCCCCAGCATTTT

d_gene: TRBD1
abundance: NA
v_gene: TRBV7-9
j_gene: TRBJ2-5
CDR3aa: CASSLDRWGQETQYF
CDR3nt: TGTGCCAGCAGCTTGGACAGGTGGGGGCAAGAGACCCAGTACTTC

d_gene: NA
abundance: NA
v_gene: TRBV7-9
j_gene: TRBJ2-2
CDR3aa: CASSAWDNANTGELFF
CDR3nt: TGTGCCAGCAGCGCATGGGACAACGCGAACACCGGGGAGCTGTTTTTT

d_gene: TRBD2
abundance: NA
v_gene: TRBV14
j_gene: TRBJ2-5
CDR3aa: CASSQDVSSGRYQETQYF
CDR3nt: TGTGCCAGCAGCCAAGATGTTTCTAGCGGGAGATACCAAGAGACCCAGTACTTC

d_gene: NA
abundance: NA
v_gene: TRBV27
j_gene: TRBJ2-1
CDR3aa: CASSTTNEQFF
CDR3nt: TGTGCCAGCAGCACTACGAATGAGCAGTTCTTC

d_gene: TRBD2
abundance: NA
v_gene: TRBV2
j_gene: TRBJ2-2
CDR3aa: CASSRGTSGRAGLLFF
CDR3nt: TGTGCCAGCAGCCGAGGGACTAGCGGGAGGGCCGGTCTGCTGTTTTTT

d_gene: NA
abundance: NA
v_gene: TRBV29-1
j_gene: TRBJ1-1
CDR3aa: CSVEHRGKSTEAFF
CDR3nt: TGCAGCGTTGAACACCGGGGTAAGAGCACTGAAGCTTTCTTT

d_gene: TRBD1
abundance: NA
v_gene: TRBV7-9
j_gene: TRBJ2-2
CDR3aa: CASSLVWTGNTGELFF
CDR3nt: TGTGCCAGCAGCTTAGTATGGACAGGGAACACCGGGGAGCTGTTTTTT

d_gene: TRBD1
abundance: NA
v_gene: TRBV6-1
j_gene: TRBJ2-6
CDR3aa: CASSERGQGVVGANVLTF
CDR3nt: TGTGCCAGCAGTGAGCGGGGACAGGGGGTAGTAGGGGCCAACGTCCTGACTTTC

d_gene: TRBD1
abundance: few
v_gene: TRBV5-1
j_gene: TRBJ2-7
CDR3aa: CASSLGTGSSLLSYEQYF
CDR3nt: TGCGCCAGCAGCTTGGGGACAGGGTCGTCTTTATTGTCCTACGAGCAGTACTTC

d_gene: NA
abundance: NA
v_gene: TRBV10-2
j_gene: TRBJ2-7
CDR3aa: CASSEGYEQYF
CDR3nt: TGCGCCAGCAGTGAGGGTTACGAGCAGTACTTC

d_gene: NA
abundance: NA
v_gene: TRBV7-8
j_gene: TRBJ2-4
CDR3aa: CASSFGYHGNSKNIQYF
CDR3nt: TGTGCCAGCAGCTTTGGGTACCACGGGAACTCCAAAAACATTCAGTACTTC

d_gene: NA
abundance: NA
v_gene: TRBV19
j_gene: TRBJ2-7
CDR3aa: CASSMRDSSYEQYF
CDR3nt: TGTGCCAGTAGCATGCGGGACAGCTCCTACGAGCAGTACTTC

d_gene: TRBD2
abundance: NA
v_gene: TRBV4-1
j_gene: TRBJ2-1
CDR3aa: CASSTTGTSENEQFF
CDR3nt: TGCGCCAGCAGTACCACCGGGACTAGCGAGAATGAGCAGTTCTTC

d_gene: TRBD1
abundance: NA
v_gene: TRBV18
j_gene: TRBJ1-5
CDR3aa: CASSPGQGSNQPQHF
CDR3nt: TGTGCCAGCTCACCGGGACAGGGTTCCAATCAGCCCCAGCATTTT

d_gene: TRBD2
abundance: NA
v_gene: TRBV4-1
j_gene: TRBJ2-7
CDR3aa: CASSQDGGGTYEQYF
CDR3nt: TGCGCCAGCAGCCAAGATGGCGGGGGAACCTACGAGCAGTACTTC

d_gene: NA
abundance: NA
v_gene: TRBV30
j_gene: TRBJ1-2
CDR3aa: CAWNQVPDYGYTF
CDR3nt: TGTGCCTGGAACCAGGTACCAGACTATGGCTACACCTTC

d_gene: NA
abundance: NA
v_gene: TRBV5-4
j_gene: TRBJ2-7
CDR3aa: CASSLGRDSYEQYF
CDR3nt: TGTGCCAGCAGCTTGGGACGCGACAGTTACGAGCAGTACTTC

d_gene: NA
abundance: NA
v_gene: TRBV2
j_gene: TRBJ1-1
CDR3aa: CASRGTEAFF
CDR3nt: TGTGCCAGCAGAGGCACTGAAGCTTTCTTT

d_gene: NA
abundance: NA
v_gene: TRBV5-4
j_gene: TRBJ2-7
CDR3aa: CASSPRDNNDEQYF
CDR3nt: TGTGCCAGCAGCCCCAGGGATAATAACGACGAGCAGTACTTC

d_gene: TRBD1
abundance: NA
v_gene: TRBV11-2
j_gene: TRBJ2-7
CDR3aa: CASSYRDRALDEQYF
CDR3nt: TGTGCCAGCAGCTACCGGGACAGGGCATTGGACGAGCAGTACTTC

d_gene: TRBD2
abundance: NA
v_gene: TRBV29-1
j_gene: TRBJ2-3
CDR3aa: CSVEDPGRSGSSTDTQYF
CDR3nt: TGCAGCGTTGAAGATCCCGGTCGGAGCGGGAGCAGCACAGATACGCAGTATTTT

d_gene: NA
abundance: NA
v_gene: TRBV27
j_gene: TRBJ2-7
CDR3aa: CASSLTGSGYEQYF
CDR3nt: TGTGCCAGCAGTTTAACCGGGAGTGGATACGAGCAGTACTTC

d_gene: TRBD1
abundance: once
v_gene: TRBV7-9
j_gene: TRBJ2-3
CDR3aa: CASSSQGQGSTDTQYF
CDR3nt: TGTGCCAGCAGCTCACAAGGACAGGGGAGCACAGATACGCAGTATTTT

d_gene: NA
abundance: NA
v_gene: TRBV6-1
j_gene: TRBJ2-7
CDR3aa: CASSPLQYF
CDR3nt: TGTGCCAGCAGTCCGCTTCAGTACTTC

d_gene: NA
abundance: NA
v_gene: TRBV7-7
j_gene: TRBJ2-7
CDR3aa: CASSLPGLRVVDYEQYF
CDR3nt: TGTGCTAGCAGCTTACCGGGACTGCGAGTTGTCGACTACGAGCAGTACTTC

d_gene: TRBD1
abundance: NA
v_gene: TRBV27
j_gene: TRBJ2-3
CDR3aa: CASSLYAGGTDTQYF
CDR3nt: TGTGCCAGCAGTTTATATGCAGGGGGAACAGATACGCAGTATTTT

d_gene: TRBD2
abundance: NA
v_gene: TRBV7-9
j_gene: TRBJ2-7
CDR3aa: CASSSMGGNGDEQYF
CDR3nt: TGTGCCAGCAGCTCTATGGGAGGGAACGGGGACGAGCAGTACTTC

d_gene: TRBD1
abundance: NA
v_gene: TRBV29-1
j_gene: TRBJ1-2
CDR3aa: CSVEDRGLGYTF
CDR3nt: TGCAGCGTTGAAGACAGGGGGCTTGGCTACACCTTC

d_gene: NA
abundance: NA
v_gene: TRBV5-4
j_gene: TRBJ2-5
CDR3aa: CASSFRGTETQYF
CDR3nt: TGTGCCAGCAGCTTCCGAGGGACGGAGACCCAGTACTTC

d_gene: TRBD1
abundance: NA
v_gene: TRBV6-1
j_gene: TRBJ2-7
CDR3aa: CASSEWDRGNYEQYF
CDR3nt: TGTGCCAGCAGTGAATGGGACAGGGGAAACTACGAGCAGTACTTC

d_gene: NA
abundance: NA
v_gene: TRBV5-1
j_gene: TRBJ2-7
CDR3aa: CASSHQGRQPYYEQYF
CDR3nt: TGCGCCAGCAGCCACCAGGGACGGCAGCCTTACTACGAGCAGTACTTC

d_gene: NA
abundance: NA
v_gene: TRBV27
j_gene: TRBJ1-2
CDR3aa: CASSLIASNYGYTF
CDR3nt: TGTGCCAGCAGTTTAATTGCCAGCAACTATGGCTACACCTTC

d_gene: NA
abundance: NA
v_gene: TRBV7-6
j_gene: TRBJ1-1
CDR3aa: CASSSPGGLNTEAFF
CDR3nt: TGTGCCAGCAGCTCCCCGGGAGGACTTAACACTGAAGCTTTCTTT

d_gene: NA
abundance: NA
v_gene: TRBV5-5
j_gene: TRBJ2-2
CDR3aa: CASSLGDTGELFF
CDR3nt: TGTGCCAGCAGCTTAGGGGACACCGGGGAGCTGTTTTTT

d_gene: NA
abundance: NA
v_gene: TRBV5-6
j_gene: TRBJ1-1
CDR3aa: CASSLAGSPVNTEAFF
CDR3nt: TGTGCCAGCAGCTTGGCGGGGAGTCCGGTGAACACTGAAGCTTTCTTT

d_gene: NA
abundance: NA
v_gene: TRBV7-9
j_gene: TRBJ2-7
CDR3aa: CASSVAGSDEQYF
CDR3nt: TGTGCCAGCAGCGTCGCAGGGAGCGACGAGCAGTACTTC

d_gene: NA
abundance: NA
v_gene: TRBV27
j_gene: TRBJ2-6
CDR3aa: CASSITGASSGANVLTF
CDR3nt: TGTGCCAGCAGTATCACAGGTGCTTCCTCTGGGGCCAACGTCCTGACTTTC

d_gene: TRBD1
abundance: NA
v_gene: TRBV7-9
j_gene: TRBJ2-1
CDR3aa: CASSSRTGGPNEQFF
CDR3nt: TGTGCCAGCAGCTCTAGGACAGGGGGCCCCAATGAGCAGTTCTTC

d_gene: TRBD2
abundance: NA
v_gene: TRBV11-2
j_gene: TRBJ2-3
CDR3aa: CASSSLYPPGLGASTQYF
CDR3nt: TGTGCCAGCAGCTCCCTTTACCCCCCGGGACTAGGGGCAAGTACGCAGTATTTT